This T cell receptor beta chain is from a study of cytomegalovirus exposure and HLA in healthy donors. The CDR3 is made up of 16 amino acids. Looked up from germline, CDR1 is MRHNA and CDR2 is SNTAGT. After removal of 1 base from V and 3 bases from J, the junction contained 3 bases not matched to a gene. Data came from immunoSEQ multiplex PCR; TCRdb stores just in-frame clones and leaves some out. The profile shows some 80,000 clones, 90% to 95% of them singletons. The V gene is TRBV6-4, the J gene TRBJ1-5; 10 nucleotides agree with TRBD1. The source material was PBMCs. The origin of this receptor is a woman aged 18-35 years in good health and CMV-seronegative. CDR3 nucleotides: TGTGCCAGCAGTGACTGGGGACAGGGGCCCAATCAGCCCCAGCATTTT. It translates to CASSDWGQGPNQPQHF.